This entry lists 28 T cell receptor beta chains sequenced from one sample in a study of a mutant IDH1 vaccine in newly diagnosed glioma. Their antigens are not known. Described time point: week 23, last vaccination. The content of each vaccine dose was 300 ug of mutant IDH1 20-mer peptide, and topical imiquimod accompanied it. The assay was immunoSEQ multiplex PCR, and TCRdb's table has in-frame clones only and misses some. The profile covers some 26,000 clones, with roughly 80% appearing a single time and over 15% taken by the ten largest. The starting material was PBMCs, obtained from a glioma patient whose treatment included an IDH1 peptide vaccine. The receptors originated from a woman aged 25 to 39 with glioma.

By proportion, this clone is medium-sized (0.01 to 0.1%). The chain couples TRBV7-6 to TRBJ1-1, with D perhaps matching TRBD1 (6 bases). V lost 2 bases, J lost 2 bases, and 12 bases lay in between. The germline gives CDR1 SGHVS, CDR2 FNYEAQ. The CDR3 totals 15 residues. This CDR3 is CASSLIPDSNTEAFF. The CDR3 coding sequence is TGTGCCAGCAGCTTAATCCCGGACAGCAACACTGAAGCTTTCTTT.

V usage is TRBV6-5 and J usage is TRBJ1-4; D gene unclear. The V and J ends lost 4 bases and 8 bases respectively, with 14 bases between them. This CDR3 has 14 amino acids. CDR1 MNHEY and CDR2 SVGAGI come from the germline V gene. Here the CDR3 DNA reads TGTGCCAGCAGTTCCCGGGCCCCGCAGGAAAAACTGTTTTTT. Translated: CASSSRAPQEKLFF.

This chain connects TRBV30 to TRBJ1-4; D is undetermined. The CDR3 is 15 amino acids. Germline values: CDR1 GTSNPN, CDR2 SVGIG (reference sequence). V was pared by 4 bases and J by 3 bases, with 15 bases between. CDR3 loop: CAWTLTGQANEKLFF. As DNA, the CDR3 is TGTGCCTGGACCCTTACCGGGCAAGCTAATGAAAAACTGTTTTTT.

V and J are TRBV20-1 and TRBJ2-7; no definite D call. Germline-derived CDR1 and CDR2 are DFQATT and SNEGSKA (reference sequence). This CDR3 has 11 residues. V lost 5 bases to trimming and J lost 4 bases, with 9 bases between them. The CDR3 sequence is CSAGVEYEQYF. The DNA of the CDR3 is TGCAGTGCTGGGGTCGAGTACGAGCAGTACTTC.

The chain recombines TRBV2 with TRBJ1-1; tentatively, D is TRBD1 (5 bases). Trimming cost V 2 bases and J 1 base, with 14 bases left between them. The germline gives CDR1 SNHLY, CDR2 FYNNEI. The CDR3 totals 16 residues. The CDR3: CASSETSRVGNTEAFF. The DNA for the CDR3 is TGTGCCAGCAGTGAAACCAGCAGGGTTGGGAACACTGAAGCTTTCTTT.

This chain uses TRBV29-1 with TRBJ2-3, with D perhaps assigned TRBD1 or TRBD2 (5 bases each). V was cut by 6 bases and J by 9 bases, with 16 bases left in between. Germline V CDR1 and CDR2: SQVTM, ANQGSEA. The CDR3 spans 12 residues. For the CDR3, the DNA is TGCAGCGTAGGGACCCTTCCCTCCACGCAGTATTTT. Its translation is CSVGTLPSTQYF.

The rearrangement joins TRBV19 to TRBJ2-6; the D is unclear. The CDR3 is made up of 12 amino acids. V gave up 5 bases and J gave up 2 bases, with 1 base separating them. From germline, CDR1 is LNHDA and CDR2 SQIVND (reference sequence). This chain's CDR3 is CASSPGANVLTF. The CDR3, as DNA: TGTGCCAGTAGTCCTGGGGCCAACGTCCTGACTTTC.

The V gene is TRBV6-5, the J gene TRBJ2-2, with 7 positions matching TRBD1. V shed 0 bases, J shed 4 bases, and the junction held 5 bases outside the gene matches. Per the germline V gene, CDR1 is MNHEY and CDR2 is SVGAGI. The CDR3 sequence is 16 residues long. The CDR3 loop is CASSYSRDSFTGELFF. CDR3 DNA sequence: TGTGCCAGCAGTTACTCCCGGGACAGTTTCACCGGGGAGCTGTTTTTT.

The CDR3 DNA reads as TGTGCCAGCTCCCGCGGGACAGAAGGCTACAATGAGCAGTTCTTC. Translated: CASSRGTEGYNEQFF. This chain uses TRBV18 with TRBJ2-1; weak D call: TRBD1 (7 bases). The length of the CDR3 is 15 residues. Trimming removed 6 bases at V and 3 bases at J, with 15 bases between. Per germline, CDR1 KGHSH and CDR2 LQKENI.

CDR3 in DNA: TGTGCCAGCAGCAAAGGCGGATTAGGGGGCCGACCAATCAATGAGCAGTTCTTC. Translation gives CASSKGGLGGRPINEQFF. The chain has TRBV7-2 and TRBJ2-1; 7 bases fit TRBD1. This CDR3 spans 18 amino acids. The germline V gene has CDR1 SGHTA and CDR2 FQGNSA. The V segment lost 5 bases and the J segment 6 bases; nucleotides outside the gene matches: 19.

This chain connects TRBV5-1 to TRBJ2-7; D remains ambiguous. Germline V gene lookup returns CDR1 SGHRS and CDR2 YFSETQ. The CDR3 is made up of 15 amino acids. Trimming left V 0 bases short and J 0 bases short, with 10 bases between. The chain's CDR3 is CASSLAGSYSYEQYF. The CDR3 DNA sequence: TGCGCCAGCAGCTTGGCTGGTAGCTACTCCTACGAGCAGTACTTC.

The chain is built from TRBV12-5 and TRBJ2-3; D possibly matches TRBD1 or TRBD2 (5 bases each). Germline lookup yields CDR1 LGHNT and CDR2 FRNRAP. The CDR3 covers 19 residues. The germline V and J ends were trimmed by 3 bases and 0 bases, with 22 bases remaining between them. This CDR3 reads CASGFKWSAGSSSTDTQYF. In nucleotides, the CDR3 is TGTGCTAGTGGTTTTAAGTGGTCGGCAGGGAGTTCGAGCACAGATACGCAGTATTTT.

The J gene is TRBJ2-3, the V gene TRBV30; maybe TRBD2 (6 bases). CDR1 and CDR2 from the germline V gene are GTSNPN and SVGIG (reference sequence). V lost 8 bases and J lost 4, with 22 bases in between. The CDR3 runs to 15 residues. This chain's CDR3 is CAIGGVTRGSDTQYF. Here the CDR3 DNA reads TGTGCCATCGGAGGGGTGACTAGAGGGTCAGATACGCAGTATTTT. Using reference TRBV30 and TRBJ2-3 for the parts outside the CDR3, the full variable domain is SQTIHQWPATLVQPVGSPLSLECTVEGTSNPNLYWYRQAAGRGLQLLFYSVGIGQISSEVPQNLSASRPQDRQFILSSKKLLLSDSGFYLCAIGGVTRGSDTQYFGPGTRLTVL.

This clone was observed a handful of times. This sequence joins TRBV18 and TRBJ1-5; D gene unclear. There are 15 residues in the CDR3. Per germline, CDR1 KGHSH and CDR2 LQKENI. V was cut by 4 bases and J by 8 bases, with 18 bases left in between. Here the CDR3 reads CASSRVSQSGEPQHF. The CDR3 DNA follows: TGTGCCAGCTCACGGGTCAGTCAAAGCGGGGAGCCCCAGCATTTT.

The rearrangement uses TRBV19 and TRBJ2-2; TRBD2 is a possible D gene (6 bases). Germline V CDR1 and CDR2: LNHDA, SQIVND (reference sequence). The CDR3 sequence is 14 residues long. V lost 1 base, J lost 8 bases, and 11 bases lay in between. Written as DNA, the CDR3 is TGTGCCAGTAGTATAGGAACTAGCAATGGGGAGCTGTTTTTT. This gives the protein CASSIGTSNGELFF.

This chain connects TRBV30 to TRBJ2-7; 11 nucleotides align to TRBD1. The CDR3 has 15 amino acids. Germline CDR1 is GTSNPN and CDR2 is SVGIG (reference sequence). The V gene end was trimmed by 2 bases and the J gene end by 12 bases; junction bases not matched to a gene: 15. The CDR3 region has the DNA TGTGCCTGGAGTCTCTCCCGCCGGGACAGGGGGAGTAGGTACTTC. Translated, it gives CAWSLSRRDRGSRYF.

This sequence joins TRBV12-5 and TRBJ2-7, with D perhaps matching TRBD1 or TRBD2 (5 bases each). Germline V gene sequence: CDR1 LGHNT, CDR2 FRNRAP. The CDR3 totals 13 residues. V lost 4 bases, J lost 2 bases, and 9 bases lay in between. DNA of the CDR3: TGTGCTAGTGGTTCAGGGACGACCTACGAGCAGTACTTC. Translated, it gives CASGSGTTYEQYF.

This clone was detected only a few times. CDR3 in DNA: TGTGCCAGCAGCCAAGATGTGGGACAGCTCATGAACACTGAAGCTTTCTTT. Translated: CASSQDVGQLMNTEAFF. The chain recombines TRBV14 with TRBJ1-1; 7 bases align to TRBD1. CDR3 length: 17 amino acids. Looked up from germline, CDR1 is SGHDN and CDR2 is FVKESK. The V and J ends lost 0 bases and 0 bases, in that order; junction bases with no gene match: 7. Full variable domain (remainder filled in from reference TRBV14 and TRBJ1-1): EAGVTQFPSHSVIEKGQTVTLRCDPISGHDNLYWYRRVMGKEIKFLLHFVKESKQDESGMPNNRFLAERTGGTYSTLKVQPAELEDSGVYFCASSQDVGQLMNTEAFFGQGTRLTVV.

The chain joins TRBV2 to TRBJ2-5, with 9 positions matching TRBD1. V shed 3 bases and J 4 bases; nucleotides not matched to a gene: 0. The germline CDR1 and CDR2 sequences are SNHLY and FYNNEI. The CDR3 is 13 amino acids. The CDR3 here is CASSEDRGETQYF. Here the CDR3 DNA reads TGTGCCAGCAGTGAGGACAGGGGAGAGACCCAGTACTTC.

The chain joins TRBV18 to TRBJ1-1; D unclear. Germline V gene sequence: CDR1 KGHSH, CDR2 LQKENI. V lost 6 bases, J lost 1 base, and 9 bases lay in between. The CDR3 consists of 13 residues. The CDR3 is CASSVDQNTEAFF. The CDR3 DNA reads TGTGCCAGCTCCGTTGACCAGAACACTGAAGCTTTCTTT.

This chain connects TRBV4-3 to TRBJ1-2, with TRBD1 as a possible D gene (6 bases). Germline CDR1 reads LGHNA; CDR2 reads YSLEER. V lost 0 bases and J lost 4, with 12 bases in between. The CDR3 is made up of 15 amino acids. CDR3 coding DNA: TGCGCCAGCAGCCAAGATAGCGGACAGATCTATGGCTACACCTTC. It encodes CASSQDSGQIYGYTF.

The gene calls are TRBV7-2 and TRBJ2-4; D possibly uses TRBD1 or TRBD2 (5 bases each). From germline, CDR1 is SGHTA and CDR2 FQGNSA. V was pared by 2 bases and J by 0 bases, with 17 bases between. CDR3 length: 18 amino acids. DNA of the CDR3: TGTGCCAGCAGCTTAAGGACTTCCCCGAGGGGAGCCAAAAACATTCAGTACTTC. This gives the protein CASSLRTSPRGAKNIQYF.

The genes are TRBV4-1 and TRBJ2-4; 8 positions match TRBD2. CDR1 MGHRA and CDR2 YSYEKL come from the germline V gene. Trimming cost V 3 bases and J 5 bases; bases outside gene matches: 6. The length of the CDR3 is 15 residues. The CDR3 sequence: CASSHPAGGENIQYF. DNA of the CDR3: TGCGCCAGCAGCCACCCGGCCGGGGGGGAAAACATTCAGTACTTC.

The chain has TRBV5-1 and TRBJ2-7; TRBD1 matches 7 bases. Trimming at V came to 3 bases and at J to 0 bases, leaving 3 bases not matched to a gene. Germline loops: CDR1 SGHRS, CDR2 YFSETQ. This CDR3 contains 14 residues. This CDR3 is CASSWDSPSYEQYF. The CDR3 DNA is TGCGCCAGCAGCTGGGACAGCCCCTCCTACGAGCAGTACTTC. The whole variable domain, filled in from reference TRBV5-1 and TRBJ2-7, reads KAGVTQTPRYLIKTRGQQVTLSCSPISGHRSVSWYQQTPGQGLQFLFEYFSETQRNKGNFPGRFSGRQFSNSRSEMNVSTLELGDSALYLCASSWDSPSYEQYFGPGTRLTVT.

The chain is built from TRBV19 and TRBJ1-5; D is unresolved. Trimming cost V 6 bases and J 6 bases, with 15 bases left between them. CDR1 is LNHDA and CDR2 is SQIVND in the germline V gene (reference sequence). This CDR3 is built from 14 residues. The CDR3 bases are TGTGCCAGTAGGGGAGAGGAGATCATTCAGCCCCAGCATTTT. This translates into CASRGEEIIQPQHF.

The J gene is TRBJ2-5, the V gene TRBV5-4; TRBD2 matches at 9 bases. The CDR3 spans 15 residues. The J segment lost 5 bases and the V segment lost 3 bases, leaving 8 bases of the junction unmatched. From germline, CDR1 is SGHNT and CDR2 YYREEE (reference sequence). In DNA, the CDR3 is TGTGCCAGCAGCTCATCTAGCGGGGTCTTGGAGACCCAGTACTTC. It encodes CASSSSSGVLETQYF. Full variable domain (outside the CDR3, taken from reference TRBV5-4 and TRBJ2-5): ETGVTQSPTHLIKTRGQQVTLRCSSQSGHNTVSWYQQALGQGPQFIFQYYREEENGRGNFPPRFSGLQFPNYSSELNVNALELDDSALYLCASSSSSGVLETQYFGPGTRLLVL.

This chain joins TRBV21-1 and TRBJ1-5; TRBD1, as called in the table, went unchecked against the DNA. TRBV21-1 is flagged as a pseudogene. The CDR3 sequence is 19 residues long. CDR3 loop: CASSKGGTDHPYSNQPQHF. CDR3 bases: TGTGCCAGCAGCAAAGGGGGGACAGATCACCCGTATAGCAATCAGCCCCAGCATTTT.

The chain combines TRBV6-5 with TRBJ1-2; 7 bases map to TRBD1. CDR1 MNHEY and CDR2 SVGAGI come from the germline V gene. The CDR3 totals 13 residues. V was pared by 6 bases and J by 2 bases, with 3 bases of the junction left unmatched. CDR3 in amino acids: CASSPTGNYGYTF. As DNA, the CDR3 is TGTGCCAGCAGCCCGACAGGGAACTATGGCTACACCTTC.